The clone carrying this TCR beta chain was detected ten times or more. What it recognizes is unknown. The CDR3 has 13 amino acids. V lost 5 bases and J lost 8, with 13 bases in between. Germline loops: CDR1 MNHNS, CDR2 SASEGT. The source of the sample is a study of glioma-infiltrating T cells. The study's findings and limits: Only very few CDR3 sequences appeared in both tissue and blood. Non-neoplastic patients had below-expected tissue-blood divergence, while all gliomas exceeded expectation.

TCR alpha and beta CDR3 regions were amplified from RNA using iRepertoire nested multiplex PCR. Tissue mRNA or PBMC total RNA, 100-400 ng, went into one-step reverse transcription and amplification. One entry per CDR3 protein results from TCRdb running MiXCR on the multiplex PCR reads. Of roughly 190,000 distinct CDR3 sequences listed, about 32% were seen once; the top ten hold roughly a fifth. The rearrangement links TRBV6-1 to TRBJ2-1; D gene ambiguous. Material for sequencing was glioma tissue, nonneoplastic brain tissue, or PBMCs (not recorded which). This receptor was identified in a human donor with low-grade glioma or glioblastoma, undergoing nonglioma brain surgery, or in good health (not recorded which). The CDR3 loop reads CASSYKSRHEQFF. The CDR3 DNA sequence: TGTGCCAGCAGTTATAAATCCCGGCATGAGCAGTTCTTC.